A single sample gave rise to the 20 T cell receptor beta chains below, sequenced in a study. Tregs were sorted as CD4+CD25+CD127-/low cells. TCRdb ran MiXCR on the 5' RACE reads and lists one entry per CDR3 protein. This table holds over 10,000 distinct CDR3 sequences, roughly half found once. Input material: tumor-infiltrating Tregs sorted from the breast tumor. The origin of the receptors is a female donor with breast cancer.

V is TRBV19 and J is TRBJ1-5; 8 nucleotides line up with TRBD1. The CDR3 length is 14 residues. The junction had 4 bases not matched to a gene; V was cut back by 5 bases and J by 4 bases. Germline values: CDR1 LNHDA, CDR2 SQIVND (reference sequence). CDR3 in DNA: TGTGCCAGTAGTCCCAACAGGGGGAATCAGCCCCAGCATTTT. The encoded protein is CASSPNRGNQPQHF.

The rearrangement joins TRBV4-2 to TRBJ1-5; no clear D gene. This CDR3 spans 14 amino acids. V dropped 1 base and J dropped 7 bases, with 11 bases sitting between them. The germline CDR1 and CDR2 sequences are LGHNA and YNFKEQ. The DNA of the CDR3 is TGTGCCAGCAGCCAAGGGGAGAAGGACCAGCCCCAGCATTTT. Amino acids: CASSQGEKDQPQHF.

The V call is TRBV7-9, the J call TRBJ1-1, with 7 bases matching TRBD1. Trimming cost V 3 bases and J 4 bases; bases outside gene matches: 2. The CDR3 is 13 amino acids. The V gene's germline CDR1 is SEHNR and CDR2 FQNEAQ (reference sequence). The CDR3 DNA follows: TGTGCCAGCAGCTTTGACAGGGCCACTGAAGCTTTCTTT. Translation gives CASSFDRATEAFF. Combining the CDR3 with reference TRBV7-9 and TRBJ1-1 gives the whole variable domain DTGVSQNPRHKITKRGQNVTFRCDPISEHNRLYWYRQTLGQGPEFLTYFQNEAQLEKSRLLSDRFSAERPKGSFSTLEIQRTEQGDSAMYLCASSFDRATEAFFGQGTRLTVV.

This sequence joins TRBV12-3 or TRBV12-4 and TRBJ1-5; 9 bases line up with TRBD1. V gave up 5 bases and J gave up 2 bases; unmatched junction bases: 4. There are 15 residues in the CDR3. In nucleotides, the CDR3 is TGTGCCAGCAGTAGGACAGGGGACGGCAATCAGCCCCAGCATTTT. This codes for CASSRTGDGNQPQHF.

V gene TRBV30 combines with J gene TRBJ2-1; D is possibly TRBD2 (6 bases). From germline, CDR1 is GTSNPN and CDR2 SVGIG (reference sequence). This CDR3 spans 14 amino acids. V lost 4 bases, J lost 1 base, and 11 bases lay in between. CDR3 bases: TGTGCCTGGAAACCGGCGGGGTCCTACAATGAGCAGTTCTTC. It encodes CAWKPAGSYNEQFF.

The chain employs TRBV20-1 and TRBJ2-1; 8 bases are a match to TRBD2. Germline loops: CDR1 DFQATT, CDR2 SNEGSKA (reference sequence). J gave up 6 bases and V 0 bases, and 10 bases lay outside the gene matches. This CDR3 is 16 amino acids long. The CDR3 nucleotides read TGCAGTGCTAGAGAGCTGGGACTAGATCTTAGCAATGAGCAGTTCTTC. It codes for CSARELGLDLSNEQFF.

The table lists this clonotype with a few counts. The chain couples TRBV29-1 to TRBJ1-1; D possibly corresponds to TRBD1 (6 bases). Germline V lookup: CDR1 SQVTM, CDR2 ANQGSEA. Trimming took 4 bases from V and 4 from J, leaving 16 bases between them. The CDR3 consists of 14 residues. The CDR3, as DNA: TGCAGCGTTGGAGTACAGGGAAGGAGCACTGAAGCTTTCTTT. Protein product: CSVGVQGRSTEAFF.

This clonotype was seen a few times. The chain links TRBV20-1 to TRBJ1-5; 8 nucleotides agree with TRBD1. There are 16 residues in the CDR3. V dropped 0 bases and J dropped 6; count of bases not matched to a gene: 10. CDR1 is DFQATT and CDR2 is SNEGSKA in the germline V gene (reference sequence). The DNA for the CDR3 is TGCAGTGCTAGAGATACGTTGGGACAGGACAGTCAGCCCCAGCATTTT. It encodes CSARDTLGQDSQPQHF.

This chain uses TRBV20-1 with TRBJ1-2; 8 bases fit TRBD1. The J segment lost 6 bases and the V segment lost 0 bases, leaving 18 bases of the junction unmatched. The CDR3 loop spans 18 amino acids. Germline loops: CDR1 DFQATT, CDR2 SNEGSKA (reference sequence). The CDR3 DNA is TGCAGTGCTAGAGATCCGGCCCGCAGGACAGGGTTTCCCGATGGCTACACCTTC. Its translation is CSARDPARRTGFPDGYTF.

This clonotype was detected only a few times. The gene calls are TRBV14 and TRBJ1-5; D remains ambiguous. Germline V lookup: CDR1 SGHDN, CDR2 FVKESK. Trimming left V 3 bases short and J 1 base short, with 7 bases between. The CDR3 is 14 residues long. DNA of the CDR3: TGTGCCAGCAGCCAGGGAGGGAGCAATCAGCCCCAGCATTTT. Translating gives CASSQGGSNQPQHF.

The genes are TRBV7-2 and TRBJ2-5, with a possible D match to TRBD1 (6 bases). The V end was cut by 1 base, the J end by 3 bases, with 15 bases between. The CDR3 is made up of 16 amino acids. Germline V CDR1 and CDR2: SGHTA, FQGNSA. CDR3 protein: CASSLVHRASEETQYF. In DNA form, the CDR3 reads TGTGCCAGCAGCTTAGTGCACAGGGCTTCGGAAGAGACCCAGTACTTC. The entire variable domain, with the rest obtained from reference TRBV7-2 and TRBJ2-5, is as follows: GAGVSQSPSNKVTEKGKDVELRCDPISGHTALYWYRQSLGQGLEFLIYFQGNSAPDKSGLPSDRFSAERTGGSVSTLTIQRTQQEDSAVYLCASSLVHRASEETQYFGPGTRLLVL.

The CDR3 loop is CASSSSGSGSGTGELFF. Written as DNA, the CDR3 is TGTGCCAGCAGCTCTTCCGGAAGCGGGAGTGGGACCGGGGAGCTGTTTTTT. The chain combines TRBV7-3 with TRBJ2-2; TRBD2 aligns across 8 bases. Germline V lookup: CDR1 SGHTA, CDR2 FQGTGA. The CDR3 sequence is 17 residues long. With 4 bases clipped from V and 5 bases from J, the junction kept 12 bases outside the gene matches.

This clonotype was detected a few times. The V gene is TRBV20-1, the J gene TRBJ2-3, with 7 bases that match TRBD1. The CDR3 extends over 13 amino acids. J gave up 1 base and V 5 bases, and 3 bases lay outside the gene matches. Germline CDR1 and CDR2: DFQATT and SNEGSKA (reference sequence). DNA of the CDR3: TGCAGTGCTGACGACAGGGGCACAGATACGCAGTATTTT. Protein product: CSADDRGTDTQYF.

This chain uses TRBV3-1 with TRBJ1-6; 8 nucleotides agree with TRBD1. V was pared by 4 bases and J by 10 bases, with 6 bases of the junction left unmatched. Germline CDR1 reads LGHDT; CDR2 reads YNNKEL (reference sequence). This CDR3 is built from 14 residues. The CDR3 here is CASSRTGSESPLHF. The CDR3 nucleotides read TGTGCCAGCAGCCGGACAGGGTCTGAATCACCCCTCCACTTT. Together with reference TRBV3-1 and TRBJ1-6, the CDR3 gives the full variable domain: DTAVSQTPKYLVTQMGNDKSIKCEQNLGHDTMYWYKQDSKKFLKIMFSYNNKELIINETVPNRFSPKSPDKAHLNLHINSLELGDSAVYFCASSRTGSESPLHFGNGTRLTVT.

In this sample, this clonotype turned up a few times. The V call is TRBV7-8, the J call TRBJ2-1, with 9 bases identical to TRBD2. Germline V gives CDR1 SGHVS, CDR2 FQNEAQ. V dropped 1 base and J dropped 6; count of bases not matched to a gene: 1. CDR3 size: 14 residues. The CDR3 sequence: CASSLGGRGNEQFF. Here the CDR3 DNA reads TGTGCCAGCAGCTTAGGCGGGAGGGGCAATGAGCAGTTCTTC.

CDR3 nucleotides: TGTGCCACCAGTGAAGGGGATGAAAAACTGTTTTTT. Encoded protein: CATSEGDEKLFF. The V and J genes are TRBV24-1 and TRBJ1-4; tentatively, D is TRBD1 (5 bases). V shed 4 bases and J shed 6 bases, with 5 bases lying between them. CDR3 size: 12 residues. CDR1 is KGHDR and CDR2 is SFDVKD in the germline V gene.

The genes are TRBV7-7 and TRBJ2-3; TRBD2 agrees at 10 bases. The CDR3 spans 14 residues. Trimming took 4 bases from V and 4 from J; bases not matched to a gene: 2. Germline lookup yields CDR1 SSHAT and CDR2 FNYEAQ (reference sequence). CDR3 region: CASSWTSGADTQYF. The CDR3 bases are TGTGCCAGCAGCTGGACTAGCGGAGCAGATACGCAGTATTTT.

The V call is TRBV6-6, the J call TRBJ1-1; tentative D call: TRBD1 (5 bases). V was trimmed by 5 bases and J by 6 bases, leaving 13 bases between them. CDR1 and CDR2 (germline): MNHNY, SVGAGI (reference sequence). The CDR3 is 13 amino acids. The CDR3 sequence: CASSLLDSSEAFF. In nucleotides, the CDR3 is TGTGCCAGCAGTCTACTAGACAGCTCTGAAGCTTTCTTT.

This rearrangement joins TRBV20-1 to TRBJ1-2, with D maybe TRBD1 (6 bases). Germline CDR1 reads DFQATT; CDR2 reads SNEGSKA (reference sequence). The V end was cut by 0 bases, the J end by 5 bases, with 13 bases between. The CDR3 consists of 14 residues. The CDR3 protein is CSARDFGTIYGYTF. Here the CDR3 DNA reads TGCAGTGCTAGAGATTTCGGGACAATATATGGCTACACCTTC.

The chain employs TRBV20-1 and TRBJ2-5; TRBD2 is a possible D gene (5 bases). The length of the CDR3 is 13 residues. Trimming stripped 4 bases from V and 7 bases from J, with 16 bases between. From germline, CDR1 is DFQATT and CDR2 SNEGSKA (reference sequence). The CDR3 DNA reads as TGCAGTGCTATCCTAGACCTCCGGGGGACCCAGTACTTC. Amino acid sequence: CSAILDLRGTQYF.